The 23 T cell receptor beta chains given below trace back to one sample, sequenced in a study of molecular identifiers for immune sequencing clone quantification. From the PCR reads, TCRdb called clonotypes with MiXCR, one entry per CDR3 protein. This repertoire shows about half a million distinct CDR3 sequences, about 25% found once; its top ten account for under 0.85%. Sequencing was performed on naive CD8+ T cells from blood, with Jurkat cell RNA spiked in. Subset denoted: FACS-sorted CD8+CD4-CCR7+CD45RA+ naive T cells. The origin of the receptors is a human donor in good health. Some libraries in this study had Jurkat cell RNA spiked in.

A note on this clonotype: One junction end does not reproduce the germline sequence, and a read error may be involved. V gene TRBV12-3 or TRBV12-4 combines with J gene TRBJ2-5; D is perhaps TRBD1 or TRBD2 (5 bases each). This CDR3 is 14 amino acids long. Here the CDR3 reads CASSLEGSSETRYF. DNA of the CDR3: TGTGCCAGCAGTTTAGAGGGGAGTAGCGAGACCCGGTACTTC.

This clonotype showed up just a few times. The chain employs TRBV20-1 and TRBJ2-7; tentatively, D is TRBD2 (6 bases). Trimming removed 0 bases at V and 1 base at J, with 13 bases between. The CDR3 is 15 amino acids. In germline, CDR1 is DFQATT, CDR2 SNEGSKA (reference sequence). CDR3 coding DNA: TGCAGTGCTAGAGATTTGGGACTTTTATCCTACGAGCAGTACTTC. Amino acids: CSARDLGLLSYEQYF.

The chain is built from TRBV7-9 and TRBJ2-3; weak D call: TRBD2 (6 bases). The V end lost 2 bases, the J end lost 4 bases, and 16 bases lay between the germline ends. This CDR3 has 16 amino acids. Per germline, CDR1 SEHNR and CDR2 FQNEAQ (reference sequence). CDR3: CASSLPEEGVADTQYF. The CDR3, as DNA: TGTGCCAGCAGCTTACCCGAGGAGGGAGTGGCAGATACGCAGTATTTT.

Only a few counts were recorded for this clonotype. The gene calls are TRBV28 and TRBJ1-5, with TRBD1 as a possible D gene (5 bases). The V and J ends lost 5 bases and 4 bases respectively, with 12 bases between them. The V gene's germline CDR1 is MDHEN and CDR2 SYDVKM. There are 14 residues in the CDR3. The CDR3 loop is CASSRKGVNQPQHF. The CDR3 DNA reads as TGTGCCAGCAGTCGTAAAGGGGTAAATCAGCCCCAGCATTTT.

This clonotype was seen ten or more times. The V gene is TRBV9, the J gene TRBJ2-3; D is unclear. Germline V gene sequence: CDR1 SGDLS, CDR2 YYNGEE. The germline V and J ends were trimmed by 0 bases and 2 bases, with 7 bases remaining between them. The CDR3 length is 14 residues. CDR3 nucleotides: TGTGCCAGCAGCGTAGACGGCAACACAGATACGCAGTATTTT. Translating gives CASSVDGNTDTQYF.

The chain uses TRBV5-1 and TRBJ2-3; perhaps D is TRBD1 or TRBD2 (6 bases each). The V end was cut by 3 bases, the J end by 4 bases, with 18 bases between. The CDR3 extends over 16 amino acids. The germline V gene has CDR1 SGHRS and CDR2 YFSETQ. CDR3 DNA: TGCGCCAGCAGCTCCGGGGGCGCGGGCGGGGCAGATACGCAGTATTTT. This sequence encodes CASSSGGAGGADTQYF.

This clonotype has a handful of counts. This chain uses TRBV7-9 with TRBJ2-7; 7 bases fit TRBD1. Trimming removed 5 bases from V and 3 bases from J; junction bases left unmatched: 10. This CDR3 spans 15 amino acids. CDR1 is SEHNR and CDR2 is FQNEAQ in the germline V gene (reference sequence). CDR3 sequence: CASSPGGTGNYEQYF. The CDR3 bases are TGTGCCAGCAGCCCAGGGGGTACGGGTAACTACGAGCAGTACTTC.

This clonotype was seen a few times. The chain recombines TRBV28 with TRBJ2-5, with D maybe TRBD2 (5 bases). Trimming shortened V by 3 bases and J by 4 bases, and 18 bases separated the two germline ends. The V gene's germline CDR1 is MDHEN and CDR2 SYDVKM. This CDR3 contains 16 residues. As DNA, the CDR3 is TGTGCCAGCAGTTTTCCCCGGGAAACTTCTCGAGAGACCCAGTACTTC. It specifies CASSFPRETSRETQYF.

Regarding this clonotype: Given a much more abundant clone one base away, this may be a read error. The rearrangement uses TRBV28 and TRBJ2-7, with 7 positions matching TRBD1. This CDR3 is built from 14 residues. Per germline, CDR1 MDHEN and CDR2 SYDVKM. CDR3 nucleotide sequence: TGTGCCAGCAGTTTAAAGGGGGCTTGGTACGAGCAGAACTTC. Amino acid sequence: CASSLKGAWYEQNF.

The table lists this clonotype with many counts. The chain employs TRBV19 and TRBJ1-1; D is undetermined. V was pared by 7 bases and J by 0 bases, with 15 bases between. Per germline, CDR1 LNHDA and CDR2 SQIVND (reference sequence). This CDR3 comprises 15 residues. The CDR3 reads CASTYSAAMNTEAFF. The CDR3, as DNA: TGTGCCAGTACCTATAGTGCAGCCATGAACACTGAAGCTTTCTTT.

Turning to this clonotype: A much larger clone differs from this one at a single base, so this may be a read error. The rearrangement links TRBV7-6 to TRBJ2-3, with 7 bases matching TRBD1. The V gene's germline CDR1 is SGHVS and CDR2 FNYEAQ. The CDR3 is 14 amino acids. DNA of the CDR3: TGTGCCAGCAGTCCCGGGACAGCCACAGATACGCAGTGTTTT. Amino acid sequence: CASSPGTATDTQCF. Variable domain in full (rest from reference TRBV7-6 and TRBJ2-3): GAGVSQSPRYKVTKRGQDVALRCDPISGHVSLYWYRQALGQGPEFLTYFNYEAQQDKSGLPNDRFSAERPEGSISTLTIQRTEQRDSAMYRCASSPGTATDTQCFGPGTRLTVL.

This clonotype was detected ten times or more. This chain connects TRBV12-3 or TRBV12-4 to TRBJ1-5; possibly TRBD1 for D (5 bases). Trimming took 2 bases from V and 7 from J, leaving 9 bases between them. This CDR3 is built from 13 residues. In DNA, the CDR3 is TGTGCCAGCAGTTTACTGGGGGAACAGCCCCAGCATTTT. It yields the protein CASSLLGEQPQHF.

This chain joins TRBV5-4 and TRBJ2-5; 9 nucleotides match TRBD2. The junction had 8 bases not matched to a gene; V was cut back by 4 bases and J by 4 bases. The CDR3 runs 15 residues. The germline gives CDR1 SGHNT, CDR2 YYREEE (reference sequence). CDR3 sequence reads: CASSLEGLAGETQYF. The CDR3, as DNA: TGTGCCAGCAGCCTGGAGGGACTAGCCGGAGAGACCCAGTACTTC.

For the CDR3, the DNA is TGTGCCTGGAATGTTGTCTACAATGAGCAGTTCTTC. This sequence encodes CAWNVVYNEQFF. The rearrangement links TRBV30 to TRBJ2-1; D unclear. The germline V gene has CDR1 GTSNPN and CDR2 SVGIG (reference sequence). V shed 4 bases and J shed 3 bases, with 7 bases lying between them. This CDR3 is 12 amino acids long.

This clonotype was seen a handful of times. J is TRBJ2-7 and V is TRBV4-3; TRBD1 or TRBD2 may be the D gene (5 bases each). The CDR3 has 15 amino acids. The germline V gene has CDR1 LGHNA and CDR2 YSLEER. The V end lost 1 base, the J end lost 0 bases, and 10 bases lay between the germline ends. CDR3 coding DNA: TGCGCCAGCAGCCAAGCGCCAGGGAGCTCCTACGAGCAGTACTTC. It specifies CASSQAPGSSYEQYF.

This clonotype was recorded at least ten times. The V gene is TRBV2, the J gene TRBJ2-3; D gene unclear. Germline V gene data show CDR1 as SNHLY and CDR2 as FYNNEI. Deletions cut 3 bases from V and 6 bases from J, with 7 bases between. This CDR3 comprises 12 residues. In nucleotides, the CDR3 is TGTGCCAGCAGTGACACGGTCGATACGCAGTATTTT. Encoded protein: CASSDTVDTQYF.

V and J are TRBV7-2 and TRBJ2-3, with 14 nucleotides matching TRBD2. This CDR3 spans 18 amino acids. Trimming cost V 1 base and J 3 bases; bases outside gene matches: 6. Germline CDR1 SGHTA, CDR2 FQGNSA. The CDR3 DNA is TGTGCCAGCAGCTTAGAAGGACTAGCGGGGGGTCAAACAGATACGCAGTATTTT. This gives the protein CASSLEGLAGGQTDTQYF.

The V gene is TRBV7-3, the J gene TRBJ2-2; maybe TRBD1 (5 bases). Germline V gene sequence: CDR1 SGHTA, CDR2 FQGTGA. Trimming pared 4 bases from V and 1 base from J, leaving 7 bases between. This CDR3 region has 14 residues. The CDR3 DNA is TGTGCCAGCAGCTCGACAGTGAACACCGGGGAGCTGTTTTTT. Its protein product is CASSSTVNTGELFF. The full variable domain, rest sourced from reference TRBV7-3 and TRBJ2-2, is GAGVSQTPSNKVTEKGKYVELRCDPISGHTALYWYRQSLGQGPEFLIYFQGTGAADDSGLPNDRFFAVRPEGSVSTLKIQRTERGDSAVYLCASSSTVNTGELFFGEGSRLTVL.

The gene calls are TRBV27 and TRBJ2-7, with D possibly being TRBD1 or TRBD2 (7 bases each). From germline, CDR1 is MNHEY and CDR2 SMNVEV (reference sequence). The CDR3 spans 15 residues. Trimming stripped 2 bases from V and 5 bases from J, with 16 bases between. The DNA for the CDR3 is TGTGCCAGCAGTTTAAGGTCAGGGGGGGCCCACGAGCAGTACTTC. Translating gives CASSLRSGGAHEQYF.

This clonotype was counted ten times or more. The genes are TRBV20-1 and TRBJ2-7, with D possibly TRBD1 on 5 matching bases. Trimming left V 5 bases short and J 0 bases short, with 20 bases between. There are 16 residues in the CDR3. Germline V lookup: CDR1 DFQATT, CDR2 SNEGSKA (reference sequence). The CDR3 nucleotides read TGCAGTGCTCGATCCCCCCGTGACAGAAGCTCCTACGAGCAGTACTTC. Encoded protein: CSARSPRDRSSYEQYF.

The rearrangement joins TRBV2 to TRBJ2-3; 9 bases are a match to TRBD1. With 7 bases clipped from V and 5 bases from J, the junction kept 7 bases outside the gene matches. Germline values: CDR1 SNHLY, CDR2 FYNNEI. This CDR3 has 14 residues. The CDR3 nucleotides read TGTGCCAGCACCACGGGACAGGGCATAGATACGCAGTATTTT. Translated: CASTTGQGIDTQYF.

The rearrangement links TRBV30 to TRBJ2-2, with 7 bases matching TRBD1. The trim removed 8 bases at V and 0 bases at J, leaving 6 bases unmatched. The V gene's germline CDR1 is GTSNPN and CDR2 SVGIG (reference sequence). The CDR3 is 14 residues long. CDR3 amino acids: CAQQTGSNTGELFF. In DNA form, the CDR3 reads TGTGCCCAGCAGACAGGGTCGAACACCGGGGAGCTGTTTTTT.

This clonotype was counted between two and nine times. This chain links TRBV6-6 with TRBJ2-5; D is possibly TRBD2 (7 bases). The V gene lost 0 bases and the J gene lost 4 bases, with 15 bases spanning the gap. Germline lookup yields CDR1 MNHNY and CDR2 SVGAGI (reference sequence). This CDR3 spans 16 amino acids. CDR3 in DNA: TGTGCCAGCAGTTACTCCTCGGTGGGGGGGCTAGAGACCCAGTACTTC. This encodes CASSYSSVGGLETQYF.